The 23 T cell receptor beta chains below come from one sample, sequenced in a study of blood T cell repertoires in COVID-19. Measured with immunoSEQ multiplex PCR; TCRdb has only the in-frame clones, and not every one. The sample holds over 90,000 clones, 70% to 90% seen once. Input material: peripheral blood. All receptors come from a human donor in a cohort sampled during active COVID-19.

This clone turned up a few times. The CDR3: CASSRTGNYGYTF. CDR3 DNA sequence: TGCGCCAGCAGTCGGACAGGCAACTATGGCTACACCTTC. The genes are TRBV10-1 and TRBJ1-2; 7 bases line up with TRBD1. Germline V gene lookup returns CDR1 WNHNN and CDR2 SYGVQD (reference sequence). The CDR3 consists of 13 residues. Trimming at V came to 5 bases and at J to 2 bases, leaving 2 bases not matched to a gene.

The chain joins TRBV10-1 to TRBJ2-7; D ambiguous. This CDR3 is built from 13 residues. V was clipped by 3 bases and J by 5 bases, with 11 bases between them. Germline loops: CDR1 WNHNN, CDR2 SYGVQD (reference sequence). The CDR3 here is CASSEQQNDEQYF. The CDR3 DNA is TGCGCCAGCAGTGAACAGCAAAACGACGAGCAGTACTTC.

The table lists this clone with a few counts. The CDR3 DNA follows: TGTGCCAGCAGTCCTGACTCAGCGAGGGGAGGGGTCAATGAGCAGTTCTTC. Translating gives CASSPDSARGGVNEQFF. The chain combines TRBV2 with TRBJ2-1; the match to TRBD2 covers 7 bases. The CDR3 length is 17 residues. Losses at the gene ends were 5 bases for V and 6 bases for J; bases not matched to a gene: 16. Germline CDR1 reads SNHLY; CDR2 reads FYNNEI.

This sequence joins TRBV15 and TRBJ1-5; D unresolved. V lost 0 bases and J 2 bases, leaving 8 bases between the germline ends. The CDR3 loop spans 15 amino acids. Germline loops: CDR1 LNHNV, CDR2 YYDKDF (reference sequence). CDR3 DNA: TGTGCCACCAGCAGAGATGTTGGAGGCAATCAGCCCCAGCATTTT. This gives the protein CATSRDVGGNQPQHF.

The chain combines TRBV5-5 with TRBJ1-6, with D perhaps TRBD1 (5 bases). The V gene's germline CDR1 is SGHKS and CDR2 YYEKEE (reference sequence). V dropped 4 bases and J dropped 1 base, with 12 bases sitting between them. The CDR3 extends over 16 amino acids. The CDR3 DNA sequence: TGTGCCAGCAGCCCCGCGGGGGGTTCCTATAATTCACCCCTCCACTTT. The encoded protein is CASSPAGGSYNSPLHF.

This rearrangement joins TRBV2 to TRBJ1-6, with D perhaps TRBD1 (5 bases). With 7 bases removed from V and 0 bases from J, the gap between germline ends came to 16 bases. Germline V gene lookup returns CDR1 SNHLY and CDR2 FYNNEI. This CDR3 comprises 17 residues. Here the CDR3 DNA reads TGTGCCAGCAACCCGGGACTGATCAGCTCCTATAATTCACCCCTCCACTTT. Its translation: CASNPGLISSYNSPLHF. Variable domain in full (rest from reference TRBV2 and TRBJ1-6): EPEVTQTPSHQVTQMGQEVILRCVPISNHLYFYWYRQILGQKVEFLVSFYNNEISEKSEIFDDQFSVERPDGSNFTLKIRSTKLEDSAMYFCASNPGLISSYNSPLHFGNGTRLTVT.

V is TRBV19 and J is TRBJ2-1; 9 bases align to TRBD2. Germline CDR1 and CDR2: LNHDA and SQIVND (reference sequence). V lost 5 bases to trimming and J lost 10 bases; unmatched junction nucleotides: 15. The CDR3 length is 16 residues. Here the CDR3 DNA reads TGTGCCAGTAGTCCCGACCTGCGGGGGGGGCACGGGGAGCAGTTCTTC. It translates to CASSPDLRGGHGEQFF.

The rearrangement links TRBV9 to TRBJ2-7, with 8 bases matching TRBD1. V lost 0 bases and J lost 3; bases outside the gene matches: 5. This CDR3 has 15 residues. The germline V gene encodes CDR1 SGDLS and CDR2 YYNGEE. The CDR3: CASSVGAGGNYEQYF. In DNA, the CDR3 is TGTGCCAGCAGCGTAGGGGCAGGGGGCAACTACGAGCAGTACTTC.

This chain connects TRBV7-9 to TRBJ1-4; D is undetermined. From germline, CDR1 is SEHNR and CDR2 FQNEAQ (reference sequence). The CDR3 sequence is 14 residues long. V lost 3 bases, J lost 7 bases, and 12 bases lay in between. The CDR3 DNA reads TGTGCCAGCAGCTTCCGTTTAGAGGTTGAAAAACTGTTTTTT. Translation: CASSFRLEVEKLFF.

The chain recombines TRBV7-9 with TRBJ1-3, with D perhaps matching TRBD1 (5 bases). Trimming left V 5 bases short and J 1 base short, with 15 bases between. This CDR3 comprises 16 residues. CDR1 is SEHNR, CDR2 FQNEAQ, per germline (reference sequence). The CDR3 loop reads CASSPHRQNSGNTIYF. CDR3 nucleotide sequence: TGTGCCAGCAGCCCCCACAGACAGAATTCTGGAAACACCATATATTTT.

The J gene is TRBJ1-4, the V gene TRBV7-3; 7 nucleotides match TRBD1. J was trimmed by 4 bases and V by 2 bases; bases with no gene match: 1. CDR3 length: 14 amino acids. Germline-derived CDR1 and CDR2 are SGHTA and FQGTGA. CDR3 sequence reads: CASSLDRVNEKLFF. CDR3 coding DNA: TGTGCCAGCAGCTTAGACAGGGTTAATGAAAAACTGTTTTTT.

The chain has TRBV6-4 and TRBJ2-1, with 8 positions matching TRBD2. This CDR3 spans 15 amino acids. CDR1 is MRHNA, CDR2 SNTAGT, per germline. V was clipped by 6 bases and J by 5 bases; unmatched bases: 9. This CDR3 is CASSNPRSGNNEQFF. CDR3 in DNA: TGTGCCAGCAGCAACCCCCGTAGCGGGAACAATGAGCAGTTCTTC.

The chain employs TRBV6-1 and TRBJ2-7; the D gene is possibly TRBD2 (6 bases). The CDR3 contains 15 residues. Germline loops: CDR1 MNHNS, CDR2 SASEGT. V gave up 1 base and J gave up 5 bases, with 15 bases separating them. The CDR3 region is CASSEEGRGFDEQYF. CDR3 sequence (DNA): TGTGCCAGCAGTGAAGAGGGGCGGGGATTTGACGAGCAGTACTTC.

V gene TRBV5-6 combines with J gene TRBJ1-1, with D hard to call. The V gene's germline CDR1 is SGHDT and CDR2 YYEEEE. This CDR3 contains 15 residues. The V gene lost 0 bases and the J gene lost 0 bases, with 9 bases spanning the gap. The CDR3 nucleotides are TGTGCCAGCAGCTTGGCCACTACCCTGAACACTGAAGCTTTCTTT. It encodes CASSLATTLNTEAFF. Full variable domain (missing parts from reference TRBV5-6 and TRBJ1-1): DAGVTQSPTHLIKTRGQQVTLRCSPKSGHDTVSWYQQALGQGPQFIFQYYEEEERQRGNFPDRFSGHQFPNYSSELNVNALLLGDSALYLCASSLATTLNTEAFFGQGTRLTVV.

The CDR3, as DNA: TGTGCCACCAGTGAGGGACTAGCGGGGGGCACAGATACGCAGTATTTT. Translated: CATSEGLAGGTDTQYF. V gene TRBV24-1 combines with J gene TRBJ2-3; 14 nucleotides align to TRBD2. Germline CDR1 reads KGHDR; CDR2 reads SFDVKD. This CDR3 region has 16 residues. V gave up 4 bases and J gave up 1 base; unmatched junction bases: 0.

This chain joins TRBV5-4 and TRBJ2-2, with 10 bases fitting TRBD2. CDR1 SGHNT and CDR2 YYREEE come from the germline V gene (reference sequence). Trimming at V came to 0 bases and at J to 7 bases, leaving 6 bases not matched to a gene. CDR3 length: 16 residues. Here the CDR3 reads CASSLGLAGEDGELFF. The CDR3 nucleotides are TGTGCCAGCAGCTTGGGGCTAGCGGGAGAAGACGGGGAGCTGTTTTTT.

The chain links TRBV3-1 (or the pseudogene TRBV3-2) to TRBJ1-2, with D tentatively TRBD1 (5 bases). This CDR3 region has 14 residues. Trimming pared 0 bases from V and 6 bases from J, leaving 11 bases between. From germline, CDR1 is LGHDT and CDR2 YNNKEL (reference sequence). The CDR3 nucleotides are TGTGCCAGCAGCCAAGATAGATGGGGCCATGGCTACACCTTC. It yields the protein CASSQDRWGHGYTF.

V and J are TRBV24-1 and TRBJ2-7; D might be TRBD1 (6 bases). Trimming removed 3 bases from V and 3 bases from J, with 17 bases in between. Germline V CDR1 and CDR2: KGHDR, SFDVKD. This CDR3 comprises 16 residues. Here the CDR3 reads CATSDPRQAGDYEQYF. CDR3 bases: TGTGCCACCAGTGATCCAAGACAGGCTGGTGACTACGAGCAGTACTTC.

The CDR3 loop is CASSPLRGLGGYTF. As DNA, the CDR3 is TGCGCCAGCAGCCCCCTGAGGGGGTTGGGCGGCTACACCTTC. V and J are TRBV5-1 and TRBJ1-2; a weak D match, TRBD1 (6 bases). The CDR3 runs 14 residues. Germline V CDR1 and CDR2: SGHRS, YFSETQ. Trimming stripped 4 bases from V and 8 bases from J, with 18 bases between.

The V gene is TRBV3-1 (or the pseudogene TRBV3-2), the J gene TRBJ2-2, with TRBD1 matching over 10 bases. Germline assignment: CDR1 LGHDT and CDR2 YNNKEL (reference sequence). V shed 2 bases, J shed 3 bases, and the junction held 3 bases outside the gene matches. The length of the CDR3 is 16 residues. The CDR3 DNA is TGTGCCAGCAGCCAAAGACAGGGGGCTCACACCGGGGAGCTGTTTTTT. The encoded protein is CASSQRQGAHTGELFF.

The chain is built from TRBV13 and TRBJ1-2, with 7 bases aligning to TRBD1. The CDR3 is 16 residues long. In germline, CDR1 is PRHDT, CDR2 FYEKMQ (reference sequence). Trimming removed 4 bases from V and 2 bases from J; junction bases left unmatched: 10. This CDR3 is CASSSGRKGQNYGYTF. DNA of the CDR3: TGTGCCAGCAGCTCCGGGCGGAAGGGACAGAACTATGGCTACACCTTC. The full variable domain, rest sourced from reference TRBV13 and TRBJ1-2, is AAGVIQSPRHLIKEKRETATLKCYPIPRHDTVYWYQQGPGQDPQFLISFYEKMQSDKGSIPDRFSAQQFSDYHSELNMSSLELGDSALYFCASSSGRKGQNYGYTFGSGTRLTVV.

The CDR3 loop reads CASSQQGGITEAFF. CDR3 in DNA: TGTGCCAGCAGCCAACAGGGAGGGATTACTGAAGCTTTCTTT. The chain couples TRBV6-5 to TRBJ1-1; TRBD1 might be the D (6 bases). V lost 6 bases, J lost 5 bases, and 16 bases lay in between. The CDR3 is made up of 14 amino acids. The germline V gene has CDR1 MNHEY and CDR2 SVGAGI.

V gene TRBV7-6 combines with J gene TRBJ2-7; 9 bases are a match to TRBD2. Germline trimming cut 5 bases from V and 8 bases from J; bases unmatched to any gene: 13. The CDR3 covers 15 residues. Looked up from germline, CDR1 is SGHVS and CDR2 is FNYEAQ. The CDR3 is CASSPRAGGGYKQYF. The DNA of the CDR3 is TGTGCCAGCAGCCCACGAGCGGGAGGCGGGTACAAGCAGTACTTC. Combining the CDR3 with reference TRBV7-6 and TRBJ2-7 gives the whole variable domain GAGVSQSPRYKVTKRGQDVALRCDPISGHVSLYWYRQALGQGPEFLTYFNYEAQQDKSGLPNDRFSAERPEGSISTLTIQRTEQRDSAMYRCASSPRAGGGYKQYFGPGTRLTVT.